Below, one T cell receptor beta chain is given with its context. This entry is derived from a study of technical replicates of blood from a few donors. V shed 1 base and J shed 7 bases, with 13 bases lying between them. In germline, CDR1 is LGHNA, CDR2 YSLEER. The CDR3 loop spans 14 amino acids. TCRdb keeps only in-frame clones here, not all; method: immunoSEQ multiplex PCR. This sample yields 55,000 to 75,000 clones, of which about 94% are seen a single time; 2.5% to 3.5% belongs to the top ten. The sequence derives from a human donor in good health. Some clones in this sample may be carry-over from other donors' samples. Sequencing was performed on PBMCs. The chain couples TRBV4-3 to TRBJ1-2; the D is unclear. In DNA form, the CDR3 reads TGCGCCAGCAGCCAAGGAGGCCTCGCCGGTGGCTACACCTTC. Translation gives CASSQGGLAGGYTF.